These T cell receptor beta chains were read from a single sample in a study of monozygotic twins with inflammatory bowel disease. TCRdb reprocessed the 5' RACE reads, keeping one entry per CDR3 protein, no DNA. Across some 150,000 distinct CDR3 sequences, the top ten clones capture 2% to 2.5% of the sample. Input material: blood. Receptors originate from a human donor with ulcerative colitis or Crohn's disease, or a healthy co-twin of an affected twin (not recorded which). Both conserved end residues are part of each CDR3. Each record gives: J gene, V gene, CDR3 protein.

j_gene: TRBJ2-7
v_gene: TRBV6-2/TRBV6-3
CDR3aa: CASSPWQGSYEQYF

j_gene: TRBJ2-7
v_gene: TRBV5-1
CDR3aa: CASSFPESIAYEQYF

j_gene: TRBJ2-5
v_gene: TRBV20-1
CDR3aa: CSARRPGTVLETQYF

j_gene: TRBJ2-1
v_gene: TRBV27
CDR3aa: CASSSSGLGNEQFF

j_gene: TRBJ2-7
v_gene: TRBV5-1
CDR3aa: CASSLGSGLGEQYF

j_gene: TRBJ2-7
v_gene: TRBV20-1
CDR3aa: CSATPPGGVEQYF

j_gene: TRBJ2-1
v_gene: TRBV28
CDR3aa: CASSLFYRAGVSNEQFF

j_gene: TRBJ1-2
v_gene: TRBV5-5
CDR3aa: CASSRRQENYGYTF

j_gene: TRBJ2-1
v_gene: TRBV3-1
CDR3aa: CASSQPSGGANEQFF

j_gene: TRBJ2-1
v_gene: TRBV23-1
CDR3aa: CASSRLGQEGHNEQFF

j_gene: TRBJ2-4
v_gene: TRBV6-5
CDR3aa: CASSSTGTKNMQYF

j_gene: TRBJ1-1
v_gene: TRBV2
CDR3aa: CASRDRGTEAFF

j_gene: TRBJ2-3
v_gene: TRBV7-9
CDR3aa: CASSKKTGADTQYF

j_gene: TRBJ1-4
v_gene: TRBV7-2
CDR3aa: CASSFATNEKLFF

j_gene: TRBJ1-1
v_gene: TRBV12-3/TRBV12-4
CDR3aa: CASRAPDRTNTEAFF

j_gene: TRBJ2-6
v_gene: TRBV29-1
CDR3aa: CSAGQGAISGANVLTF

j_gene: TRBJ2-3
v_gene: TRBV20-1
CDR3aa: CSAPSTGDHTQYF

j_gene: TRBJ2-1
v_gene: TRBV4-1
CDR3aa: CASSQDLEAGVYNEQFF

j_gene: TRBJ2-3
v_gene: TRBV5-1
CDR3aa: CASSGTTSGSGDTQYF

j_gene: TRBJ1-4
v_gene: TRBV6-5
CDR3aa: CASITRGKEKLFF

j_gene: TRBJ2-3
v_gene: TRBV12-3/TRBV12-4
CDR3aa: CASSIGATDTQYF

j_gene: TRBJ1-1
v_gene: TRBV20-1
CDR3aa: CSARDRGGQMNTEAFF

j_gene: TRBJ1-2
v_gene: TRBV7-8
CDR3aa: CASNGGGGDGYTF

j_gene: TRBJ1-5
v_gene: TRBV5-6
CDR3aa: CASSLSVDQPQHF

j_gene: TRBJ1-5
v_gene: TRBV19
CDR3aa: CASSINAGGYSNQPQHF

j_gene: TRBJ2-2
v_gene: TRBV5-1
CDR3aa: CASSSPPTNTGELFF

j_gene: TRBJ2-3
v_gene: TRBV19
CDR3aa: CASSIVAGGNTDTQYF

j_gene: TRBJ2-1
v_gene: TRBV5-1
CDR3aa: CASSLAYGTANNEQFF

j_gene: TRBJ2-7
v_gene: TRBV5-1
CDR3aa: CASSLEIGSYEQYF

j_gene: TRBJ2-1
v_gene: TRBV7-9
CDR3aa: CASSQPTYRDEQFF

j_gene: TRBJ2-1
v_gene: TRBV4-1
CDR3aa: CASSQDRGPYNEQFF

j_gene: TRBJ2-7
v_gene: TRBV4-2
CDR3aa: CASSQADREGMDYEQYF

j_gene: TRBJ2-7
v_gene: TRBV5-1
CDR3aa: CASSLPGQDHEQYF

j_gene: TRBJ1-6
v_gene: TRBV18
CDR3aa: CASSPPQDNSPLHF

j_gene: TRBJ2-5
v_gene: TRBV7-3
CDR3aa: CASSPGTSGDGETQYF

j_gene: TRBJ1-2
v_gene: TRBV9
CDR3aa: CASSPDLNGYGYTF

j_gene: TRBJ2-5
v_gene: TRBV5-5
CDR3aa: CASSLADGRETQYF

j_gene: TRBJ2-1
v_gene: TRBV5-1
CDR3aa: CASAQGAYNEQFF

j_gene: TRBJ1-5
v_gene: TRBV11-2
CDR3aa: CASSLSGTDQYSNQPQHF

j_gene: TRBJ2-3
v_gene: TRBV7-9
CDR3aa: CASSFRGTDTQYF

j_gene: TRBJ1-5
v_gene: TRBV7-2
CDR3aa: CASSEGHRQPQHF

j_gene: TRBJ1-1
v_gene: TRBV20-1
CDR3aa: CSAPRGAIYTEAFF

j_gene: TRBJ2-7
v_gene: TRBV7-9
CDR3aa: CASSFRGVYEQYF

j_gene: TRBJ2-4
v_gene: TRBV18
CDR3aa: CASSQIYRERGIQYF

j_gene: TRBJ2-1
v_gene: TRBV20-1
CDR3aa: CSARDPRLARGGNEQFF

j_gene: TRBJ2-3
v_gene: TRBV6-1
CDR3aa: CASRLDRGTDTQYF

j_gene: TRBJ2-2
v_gene: TRBV5-5
CDR3aa: CASSADRDANTGELFF

j_gene: TRBJ2-7
v_gene: TRBV5-1
CDR3aa: CASSLSGTGGYEQYF

j_gene: TRBJ2-5
v_gene: TRBV9
CDR3aa: CASSPHSGREETQYF

j_gene: TRBJ2-7
v_gene: TRBV5-4
CDR3aa: CASSLAGGRSDEQYF

j_gene: TRBJ2-7
v_gene: TRBV7-2
CDR3aa: CASSLAALGSSGGQYF

j_gene: TRBJ1-6
v_gene: TRBV5-1
CDR3aa: CASSLAGEGAISPLHF

j_gene: TRBJ2-7
v_gene: TRBV20-1
CDR3aa: CSASEEASGSFEQYF

j_gene: TRBJ1-1
v_gene: TRBV5-1
CDR3aa: CASNRDLDTEAFF

j_gene: TRBJ1-1
v_gene: TRBV5-1
CDR3aa: CASSGHTNTEAFF

j_gene: TRBJ1-1
v_gene: TRBV27
CDR3aa: CASSLQGLLTEAFF

j_gene: TRBJ2-1
v_gene: TRBV4-1
CDR3aa: CASSQLGLAVGGEQFF

j_gene: TRBJ2-2
v_gene: TRBV5-1
CDR3aa: CASSEYTGELFF

j_gene: TRBJ2-2
v_gene: TRBV7-3
CDR3aa: CASSLGQPNTGELFF